Below, 13 T cell receptor beta chains from the same sample are listed, as sequenced in a study of cytomegalovirus exposure and HLA in healthy donors. Both 60 Vbeta primers and 13 Jbeta primers went into the PCR. Clones were read by immunoSEQ multiplex PCR, and TCRdb kept only the in-frame ones, dropping some. Among tens of thousands of clones listed, around 71% were seen once. The sequenced sample consisted of PBMCs. These receptors all come from a man aged 60-69 years in good health and CMV-seronegative.

This chain joins TRBV2 and TRBJ2-7; the D is unclear. The V gene's germline CDR1 is SNHLY and CDR2 FYNNEI. Trimming left V 3 bases short and J 0 bases short, with 6 bases between. The CDR3 is 13 amino acids. CDR3 in DNA: TGTGCCAGCAGTGAGTGGCACTCCTACGAGCAGTACTTC. It is translated as CASSEWHSYEQYF.

V usage is TRBV10-3 and J usage is TRBJ2-7; weak D call: TRBD1 (6 bases). Trimming removed 9 bases at V and 3 bases at J, with 18 bases between. The germline V gene encodes CDR1 ENHRY and CDR2 SYGVKD. The CDR3 is made up of 14 amino acids. Written as DNA, the CDR3 is TGTGCCATTCCCCCAAGGGACATATACTACGAGCAGTACTTC. Translating it yields CAIPPRDIYYEQYF.

The chain has TRBV14 and TRBJ2-1; 9 nucleotides agree with TRBD2. Germline CDR1 reads SGHDN; CDR2 reads FVKESK. V dropped 4 bases and J dropped 2; count of bases not matched to a gene: 9. The CDR3 length is 17 residues. In DNA form, the CDR3 reads TGTGCCAGCAGCCCATTCATGACTAGCGGTCCCTACAATGAGCAGTTCTTC. Translation: CASSPFMTSGPYNEQFF.

This clone was counted a few times. The chain carries TRBV2 and TRBJ2-2, with 8 bases matching TRBD1. The CDR3 consists of 15 residues. V shed 5 bases, J shed 4 bases, and the junction held 6 bases outside the gene matches. CDR1 is SNHLY, CDR2 FYNNEI, per germline. For the CDR3, the DNA is TGTGCCAGCAGTCGACAGGGGTCGCTCACCGGGGAGCTGTTTTTT. Its protein product is CASSRQGSLTGELFF.

This chain joins TRBV2 and TRBJ1-1; 8 bases agree with TRBD1. Per the germline V gene, CDR1 is SNHLY and CDR2 is FYNNEI. This CDR3 comprises 16 residues. V lost 3 bases to trimming and J lost 7 bases; unmatched junction nucleotides: 13. The CDR3 DNA reads as TGTGCCAGCAGTGACCCAAGGACAGGGACCCGAGGTGAAGCTTTCTTT. Amino acids: CASSDPRTGTRGEAFF.

This chain uses TRBV6-5 with TRBJ1-4; D is perhaps TRBD1 (5 bases). From germline, CDR1 is MNHEY and CDR2 SVGAGI. The CDR3 runs to 13 residues. V was clipped by 6 bases and J by 4 bases, with 9 bases between them. The CDR3 DNA is TGTGCCAGCAGAAAAGACAGTAATGAAAAACTGTTTTTT. Translating it yields CASRKDSNEKLFF.

The chain has TRBV27 and TRBJ2-7, with TRBD2 matching 8 bases. The CDR3 is made up of 14 amino acids. J was trimmed by 4 bases and V by 6 bases; bases with no gene match: 8. Germline V gene sequence: CDR1 MNHEY, CDR2 SMNVEV (reference sequence). The CDR3 DNA is TGTGCCAGCAGGGGGAGCGGGAGAATGTACGAGCAGTACTTC. This codes for CASRGSGRMYEQYF.

The chain is built from TRBV2 and TRBJ2-1, with 8 bases identical to TRBD1. V lost 3 bases to trimming and J lost 9 bases; unmatched junction nucleotides: 4. The CDR3 sequence is 13 residues long. Germline lookup yields CDR1 SNHLY and CDR2 FYNNEI. CDR3 sequence: CASSDRGLGEQFF. CDR3 DNA: TGTGCCAGCAGTGACAGGGGGCTGGGTGAGCAGTTCTTC.

V gene TRBV19 combines with J gene TRBJ1-4; D is undetermined. From germline, CDR1 is LNHDA and CDR2 SQIVND (reference sequence). This CDR3 has 15 residues. The V gene lost 4 bases and the J gene lost 8 bases, with 17 bases spanning the gap. This chain's CDR3 is CASSSSAGFGEKLFF. CDR3 nucleotides: TGTGCCAGTAGTAGTTCTGCGGGGTTTGGGGAAAAACTGTTTTTT.

This clone came up a few times. The V gene is TRBV10-3, the J gene TRBJ1-1; tentative D call: TRBD1 (6 bases). The CDR3 loop spans 16 amino acids. Deletions cut 4 bases from V and 2 bases from J, with 17 bases between. Germline V gene sequence: CDR1 ENHRY, CDR2 SYGVKD. The CDR3 sequence: CAISAVAGDLNTEAFF. DNA for the CDR3: TGTGCCATCAGTGCGGTGGCAGGGGACCTAAACACTGAAGCTTTCTTT.

The chain carries TRBV29-1 and TRBJ1-1; D gene ambiguous. The length of the CDR3 is 13 residues. With 7 bases removed from V and 0 bases from J, the gap between germline ends came to 12 bases. Germline V gene data show CDR1 as SQVTM and CDR2 as ANQGSEA. CDR3 residues: CSAGVPMNTEAFF. CDR3 bases: TGCAGCGCCGGAGTCCCCATGAACACTGAAGCTTTCTTT.

The V call is TRBV7-9, the J call TRBJ2-3; tentatively, D is TRBD1 (6 bases). In germline, CDR1 is SEHNR, CDR2 FQNEAQ (reference sequence). Trimming took off 6 bases at V and 2 bases at J, with 12 bases between the two ends. This CDR3 has 14 amino acids. CDR3 loop: CASREQGTTDTQYF. The CDR3 nucleotides are TGTGCCAGCAGGGAACAGGGAACCACAGATACGCAGTATTTT.

The chain employs TRBV7-9 and TRBJ2-5, with 8 nucleotides matching TRBD1. The CDR3 covers 14 residues. Germline V CDR1 and CDR2: SEHNR, FQNEAQ (reference sequence). Unmatched junction bases numbered 1, after V lost 4 bases and J lost 0 bases. CDR3 DNA sequence: TGTGCCAGCAGCTCGGACAGGGACCAAGAGACCCAGTACTTC. It codes for CASSSDRDQETQYF.